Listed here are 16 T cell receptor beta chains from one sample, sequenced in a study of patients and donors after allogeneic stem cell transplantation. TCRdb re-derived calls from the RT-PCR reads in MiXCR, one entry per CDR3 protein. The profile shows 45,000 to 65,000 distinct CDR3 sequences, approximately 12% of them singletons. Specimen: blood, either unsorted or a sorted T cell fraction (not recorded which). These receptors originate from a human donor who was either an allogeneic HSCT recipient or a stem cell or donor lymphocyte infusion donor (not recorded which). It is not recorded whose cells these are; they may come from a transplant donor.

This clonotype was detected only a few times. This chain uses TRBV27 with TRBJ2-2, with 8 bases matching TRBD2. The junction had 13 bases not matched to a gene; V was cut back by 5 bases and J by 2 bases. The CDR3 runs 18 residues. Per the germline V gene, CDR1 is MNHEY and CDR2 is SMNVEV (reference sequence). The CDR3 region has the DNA TGTGCCAGCAGTCTGACGATGGGACTAGTCCTAAACACCGGGGAGCTGTTTTTT. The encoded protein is CASSLTMGLVLNTGELFF.

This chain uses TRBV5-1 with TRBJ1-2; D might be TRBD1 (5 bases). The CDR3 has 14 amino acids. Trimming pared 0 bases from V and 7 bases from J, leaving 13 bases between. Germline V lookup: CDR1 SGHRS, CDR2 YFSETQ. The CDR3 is CASSLAGGVRGYTF. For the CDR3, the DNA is TGCGCCAGCAGCTTGGCCGGAGGGGTCCGTGGCTACACCTTC.

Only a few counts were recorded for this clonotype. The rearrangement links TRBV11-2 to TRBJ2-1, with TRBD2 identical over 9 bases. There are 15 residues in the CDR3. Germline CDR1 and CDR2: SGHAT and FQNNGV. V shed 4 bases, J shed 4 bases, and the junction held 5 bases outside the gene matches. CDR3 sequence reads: CASSYLAGPYNEQFF. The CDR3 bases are TGTGCCAGCAGCTACCTAGCGGGACCTTACAATGAGCAGTTCTTC.

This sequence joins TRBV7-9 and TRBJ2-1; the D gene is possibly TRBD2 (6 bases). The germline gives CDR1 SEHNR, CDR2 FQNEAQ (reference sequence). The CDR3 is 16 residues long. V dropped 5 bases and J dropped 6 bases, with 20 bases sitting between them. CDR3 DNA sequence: TGTGCCAGCAGCGCGAGGGACTCTCGGGCGGGCAATGAGCAGTTCTTC. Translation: CASSARDSRAGNEQFF.

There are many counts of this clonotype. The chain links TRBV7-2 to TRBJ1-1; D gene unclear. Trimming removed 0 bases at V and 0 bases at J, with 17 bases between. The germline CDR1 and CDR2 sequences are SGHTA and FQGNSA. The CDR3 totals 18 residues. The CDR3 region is CASSLALGWGGMNTEAFF. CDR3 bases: TGTGCCAGCAGCTTAGCGCTGGGGTGGGGAGGGATGAACACTGAAGCTTTCTTT.

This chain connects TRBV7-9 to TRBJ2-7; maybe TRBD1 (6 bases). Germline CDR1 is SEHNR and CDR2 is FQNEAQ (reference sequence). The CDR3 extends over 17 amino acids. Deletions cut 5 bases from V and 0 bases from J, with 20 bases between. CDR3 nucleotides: TGTGCCAGCAGCCCAAGCCCCGGGACACCCACCTCCTACGAGCAGTACTTC. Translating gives CASSPSPGTPTSYEQYF.

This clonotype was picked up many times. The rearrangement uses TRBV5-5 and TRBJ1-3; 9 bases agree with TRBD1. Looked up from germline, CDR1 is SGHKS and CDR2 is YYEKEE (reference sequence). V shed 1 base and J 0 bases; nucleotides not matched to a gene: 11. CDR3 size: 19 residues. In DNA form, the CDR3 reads TGTGCCAGCAGCTTGCGTGATCTTCCGGGACAGGGCTCTGGAAACACCATATATTTT. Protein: CASSLRDLPGQGSGNTIYF.

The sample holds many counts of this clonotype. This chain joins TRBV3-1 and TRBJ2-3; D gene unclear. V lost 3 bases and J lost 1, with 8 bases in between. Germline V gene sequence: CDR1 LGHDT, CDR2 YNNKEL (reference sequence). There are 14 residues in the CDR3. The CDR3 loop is CASSHGYGTDTQYF. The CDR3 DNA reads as TGTGCCAGCAGCCACGGCTACGGCACAGATACGCAGTATTTT.

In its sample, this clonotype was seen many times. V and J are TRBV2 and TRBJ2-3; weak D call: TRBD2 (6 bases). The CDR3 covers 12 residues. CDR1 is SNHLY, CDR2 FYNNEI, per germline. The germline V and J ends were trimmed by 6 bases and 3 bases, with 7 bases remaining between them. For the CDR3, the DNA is TGTGCCAGCAGGGAGGGGACAGATACGCAGTATTTT. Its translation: CASREGTDTQYF.

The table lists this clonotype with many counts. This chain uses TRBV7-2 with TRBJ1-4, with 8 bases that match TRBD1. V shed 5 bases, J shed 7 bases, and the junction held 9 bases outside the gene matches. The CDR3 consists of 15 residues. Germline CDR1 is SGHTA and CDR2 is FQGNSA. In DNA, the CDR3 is TGTGCCAGCAGCAAGCCCGACAGGGGCTCTGAAAAACTGTTTTTT. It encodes CASSKPDRGSEKLFF.

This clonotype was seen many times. CDR3 in amino acids: CASSLSWLREGANYGYTF. The CDR3 nucleotides read TGTGCCAGCAGTTTATCTTGGTTGAGAGAGGGCGCTAACTATGGCTACACCTTC. V usage is TRBV27 and J usage is TRBJ1-2; the D is unclear. The germline V gene encodes CDR1 MNHEY and CDR2 SMNVEV (reference sequence). The CDR3 is 18 amino acids. V gave up 0 bases and J gave up 0 bases, with 17 bases separating them.

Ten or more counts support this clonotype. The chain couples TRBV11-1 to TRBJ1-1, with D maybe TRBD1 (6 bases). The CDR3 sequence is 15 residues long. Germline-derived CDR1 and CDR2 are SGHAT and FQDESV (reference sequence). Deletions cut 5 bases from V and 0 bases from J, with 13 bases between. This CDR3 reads CASSRLGQLNTEAFF. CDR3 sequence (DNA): TGTGCCAGCAGCCGACTTGGACAGCTGAACACTGAAGCTTTCTTT.

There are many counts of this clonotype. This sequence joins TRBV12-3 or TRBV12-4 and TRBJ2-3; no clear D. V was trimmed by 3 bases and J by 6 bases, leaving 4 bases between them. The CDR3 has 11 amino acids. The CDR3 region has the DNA TGTGCCAGCAGTTTTTCGGATACGCAGTATTTT. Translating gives CASSFSDTQYF.

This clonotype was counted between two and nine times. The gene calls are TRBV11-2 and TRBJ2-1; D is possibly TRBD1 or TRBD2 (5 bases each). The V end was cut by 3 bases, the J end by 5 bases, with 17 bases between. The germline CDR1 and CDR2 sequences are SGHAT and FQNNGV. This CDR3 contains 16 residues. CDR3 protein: CASSFPQLGENNEQFF. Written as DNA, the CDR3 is TGTGCCAGCAGCTTCCCCCAGCTAGGGGAGAACAATGAGCAGTTCTTC.

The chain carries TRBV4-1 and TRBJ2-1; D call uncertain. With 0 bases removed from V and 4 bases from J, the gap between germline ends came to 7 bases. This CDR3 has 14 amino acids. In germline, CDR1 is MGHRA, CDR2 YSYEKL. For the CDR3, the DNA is TGCGCCAGCAGCCAAGAACAAGAATACAATGAGCAGTTCTTC. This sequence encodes CASSQEQEYNEQFF.

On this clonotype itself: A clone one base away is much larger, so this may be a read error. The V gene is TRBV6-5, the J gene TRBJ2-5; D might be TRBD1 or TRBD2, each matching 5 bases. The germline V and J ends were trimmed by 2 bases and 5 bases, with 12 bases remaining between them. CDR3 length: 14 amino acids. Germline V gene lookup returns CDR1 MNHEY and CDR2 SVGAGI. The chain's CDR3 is CASSYTKWGETQYF. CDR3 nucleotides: TGTGCCAGCAGTTACACGAAGTGGGGGGAGACCCAGTACTTC.